This record concerns one T cell receptor (beta chain) sequence. In the original analysis: By means of reference gene primer amplification, nucleated cell counts were estimated. Assay: immunoSEQ multiplex PCR; the TCRdb copy retains only in-frame clones and omits some. The V and J calls and the clone size are those of that table, but D and trimming were determined from the DNA. The data show more than 100,000 clones, roughly 90% seen once. This sample was included in a study of blood T cell repertoires in COVID-19. Background on the study: The origin of the acute and convalescent COVID-19 samples was the United States, Italy and Spain. The analysed material was cDNA or gDNA that came from T cells, B-cell-depleted T cells, or PBMCs.

This CDR3 region has 15 residues. Germline V gene lookup returns CDR1 SGHAT and CDR2 FQNNGV. Trimming cost V 5 bases and J 4 bases, with 18 bases left between them. The sequencing sample was made of peripheral blood. This chain links TRBV11-2 with TRBJ2-7; D gene uncertain. The TCR sequence derives from a middle-aged man with active or convalescent COVID-19. The CDR3 loop reads CASSPLFPQTYEQYF. The CDR3 nucleotides are TGTGCCAGCAGCCCCCTCTTTCCCCAGACTTACGAGCAGTACTTC.